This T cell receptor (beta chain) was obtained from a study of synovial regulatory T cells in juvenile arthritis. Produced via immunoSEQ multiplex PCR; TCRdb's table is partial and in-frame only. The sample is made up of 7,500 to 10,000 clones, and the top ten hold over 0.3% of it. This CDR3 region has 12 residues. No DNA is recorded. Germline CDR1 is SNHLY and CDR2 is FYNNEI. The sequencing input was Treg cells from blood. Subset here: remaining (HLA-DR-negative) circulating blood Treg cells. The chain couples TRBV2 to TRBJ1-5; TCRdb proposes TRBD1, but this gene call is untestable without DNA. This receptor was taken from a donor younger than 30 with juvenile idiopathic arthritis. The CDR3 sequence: CASSDRSQPQHF.